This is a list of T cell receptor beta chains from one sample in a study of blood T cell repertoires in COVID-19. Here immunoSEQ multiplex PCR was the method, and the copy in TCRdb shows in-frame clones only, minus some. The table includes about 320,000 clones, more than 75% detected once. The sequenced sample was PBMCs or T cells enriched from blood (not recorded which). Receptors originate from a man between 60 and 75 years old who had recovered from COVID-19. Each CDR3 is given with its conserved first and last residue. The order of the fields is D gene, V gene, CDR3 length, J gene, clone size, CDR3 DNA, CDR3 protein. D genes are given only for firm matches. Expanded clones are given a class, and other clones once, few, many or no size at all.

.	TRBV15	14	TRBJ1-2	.	TGTGCCACCAGCAGAGATAAGGGGCCTTATGGCTACACCTTC	CATSRDKGPYGYTF
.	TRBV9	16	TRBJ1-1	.	TGTGCCAGCAGCGTAGTAGCCGGTGAGCGGAAGACTGAAGCTTTCTTT	CASSVVAGERKTEAFF
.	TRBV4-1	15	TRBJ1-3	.	TGCGCCAGCAGCCATCAGGGTGCGGCTGGAAACACCATATATTTT	CASSHQGAAGNTIYF
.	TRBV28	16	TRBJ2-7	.	TGTGCCAGCAGTTTTGATCTGTCTCAGAACTCCTACGAGCAGTACTTC	CASSFDLSQNSYEQYF
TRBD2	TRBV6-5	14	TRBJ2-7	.	TGTGCCAGCAGTCGTAGCGGGGGGACCTACGAGCAGTACTTC	CASSRSGGTYEQYF
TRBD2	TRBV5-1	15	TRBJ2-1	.	TGCGCCAGCAGCTTGGGACTAGCGGGGGTAGATGAGCAGTTCTTC	CASSLGLAGVDEQFF
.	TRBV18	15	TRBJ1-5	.	TGTGCCAGCTCACGGCTCGGACAGAAAAATCAGCCCCAGCATTTT	CASSRLGQKNQPQHF
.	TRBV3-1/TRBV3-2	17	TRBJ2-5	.	TGTGCCAGCAGCCAAGTAAAGACAGGGCGAGGGGGGGAGACCCAGTACTTC	CASSQVKTGRGGETQYF
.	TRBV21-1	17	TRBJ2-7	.	TGTGCCAGCAGCACCCCAACCGGGACAGGGCTTGCCTACGAGCAGTACTTC	CASSTPTGTGLAYEQYF
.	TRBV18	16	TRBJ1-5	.	TGTGCCAGCTCACCACTGGGACAAGGTAGCAATCAGCCCCAGCATTTT	CASSPLGQGSNQPQHF
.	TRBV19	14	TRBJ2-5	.	TGTGCCAGTAGTATAGTTGGCCAGAAAGAGACCCAGTACTTC	CASSIVGQKETQYF
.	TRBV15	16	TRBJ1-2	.	TGTGCCACCAGCAGAGAGGGACATAGCCTTGTCTATGGCTACACCTTC	CATSREGHSLVYGYTF
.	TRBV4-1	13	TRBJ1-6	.	TGCGCCAGCAGCCAAGTTCCCGTTTCACCCCTCCACTTT	CASSQVPVSPLHF
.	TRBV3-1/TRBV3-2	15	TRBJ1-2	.	TGTGCCAGCAGCCAAGATCACCAGGGGCACTATGGCTACACCTTC	CASSQDHQGHYGYTF
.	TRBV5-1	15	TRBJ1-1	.	TGCGCCAGCAGCTTAACAGTTAACATGAACACTGAAGCTTTCTTT	CASSLTVNMNTEAFF
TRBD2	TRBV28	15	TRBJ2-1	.	TGTGCCAGCAGTTCAACGGGACTAGCGGGAGGAGGGTGGGTCTTC	CASSSTGLAGGGWVF
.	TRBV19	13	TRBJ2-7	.	TGTGCCAGTAGTATAGGCAGAACCTACGAGCAGTACTTC	CASSIGRTYEQYF
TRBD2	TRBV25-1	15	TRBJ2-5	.	TGTGCCAGTAGCGTCTTAGCGGGGGCTTGGAAGACCCAGTACTTC	CASSVLAGAWKTQYF
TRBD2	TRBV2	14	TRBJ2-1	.	TGTGCCAGCAGTGAACGAGCGGGGGGTGATGAGCAGTTCTTC	CASSERAGGDEQFF
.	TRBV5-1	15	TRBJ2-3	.	TGCGCCAGCAGCCGTGGTGCGGGGAGCACAGATACGCAGTATTTT	CASSRGAGSTDTQYF
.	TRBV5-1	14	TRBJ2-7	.	TGCGCCAGCAGCCCACTAGGTAACTCCTACGAGCAGTACTTC	CASSPLGNSYEQYF
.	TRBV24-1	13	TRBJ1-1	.	TGTGCCACCAGTGCACAGGGCAACACTGAAGCTTTCTTT	CATSAQGNTEAFF
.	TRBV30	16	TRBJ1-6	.	TGTGCCTGGAGGCCCTGGGGCGCACCCAATAATTCACCCCTCCACTTT	CAWRPWGAPNNSPLHF
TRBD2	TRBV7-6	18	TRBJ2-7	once	TGTGCCAGCAGCTTAGGGCCAGGACTAGCGGGGAGCTCCTACGAGCAGTACTTC	CASSLGPGLAGSSYEQYF
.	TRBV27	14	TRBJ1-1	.	TGTGCCAGCAGTTACCAGGGTTACGTCACTGAAGCTTTCTTT	CASSYQGYVTEAFF